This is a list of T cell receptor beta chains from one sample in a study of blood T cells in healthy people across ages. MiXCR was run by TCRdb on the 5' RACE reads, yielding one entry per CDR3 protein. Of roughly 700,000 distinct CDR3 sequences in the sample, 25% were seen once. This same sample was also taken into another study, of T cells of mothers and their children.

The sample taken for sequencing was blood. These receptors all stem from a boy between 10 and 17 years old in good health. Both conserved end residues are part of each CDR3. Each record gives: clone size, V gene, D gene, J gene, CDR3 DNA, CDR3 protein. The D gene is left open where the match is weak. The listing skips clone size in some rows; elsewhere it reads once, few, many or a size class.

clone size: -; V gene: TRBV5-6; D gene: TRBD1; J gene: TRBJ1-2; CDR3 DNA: TGTGCCAGCAGCTCGTGGGTGGAGGGGGCGCATGGCTACACCTTC; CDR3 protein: CASSSWVEGAHGYTF
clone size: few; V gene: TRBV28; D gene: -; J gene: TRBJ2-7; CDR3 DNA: TGTGCCAGCAGTTCACTAGATCGTAACGAGCAGTACTTC; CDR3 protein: CASSSLDRNEQYF
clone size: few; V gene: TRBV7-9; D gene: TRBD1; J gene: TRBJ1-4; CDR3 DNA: TGTACCAGCAGCCCAGGGACAGACCTAGGCGTCGAAAAACTGTTTTTT; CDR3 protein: CTSSPGTDLGVEKLFF
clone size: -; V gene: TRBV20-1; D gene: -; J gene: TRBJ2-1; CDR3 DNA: TGCAGTGCTACCCGACTTGCGGGGGCCTGGAATGAGCAGTTCTTC; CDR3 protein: CSATRLAGAWNEQFF
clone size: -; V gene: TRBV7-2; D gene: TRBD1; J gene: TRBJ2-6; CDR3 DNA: TGTGTCAGCAGCCGTACGCGGACAGGGTCTGGGGCCAACGTCCTGACTTTC; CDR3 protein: CVSSRTRTGSGANVLTF
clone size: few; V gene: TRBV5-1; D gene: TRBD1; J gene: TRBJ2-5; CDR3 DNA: TGCGCCAGCAGCTCTCCGGGACAGAAAGAGACCCAGTACTTC; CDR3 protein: CASSSPGQKETQYF
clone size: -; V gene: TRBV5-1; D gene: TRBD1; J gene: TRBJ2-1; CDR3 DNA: TGCGCCAGCAGCCGGGGACAGGGGGTAGGTGAGCAGTTCTTC; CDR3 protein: CASSRGQGVGEQFF
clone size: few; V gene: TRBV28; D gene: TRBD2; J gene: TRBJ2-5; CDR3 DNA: TGTGCCAGTCACGGGGGGAAAGAGACCCAGTACTTC; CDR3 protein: CASHGGKETQYF
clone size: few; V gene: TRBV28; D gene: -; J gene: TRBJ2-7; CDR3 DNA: TGTGCCAGCAGTTTACTAGGAAGGGCAACCTACGAGCAGTACTTC; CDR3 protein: CASSLLGRATYEQYF
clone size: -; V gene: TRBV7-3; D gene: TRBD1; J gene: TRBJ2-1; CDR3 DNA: TGTGCCAGCAGCTCAGACAGGGTTAGCAATGAGCAGTTCTTC; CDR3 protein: CASSSDRVSNEQFF
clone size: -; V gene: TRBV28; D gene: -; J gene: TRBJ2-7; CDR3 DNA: TGTGCCAGCACCCCGGCCCTTCTAGCCCCGGACGAGCAGTACTTC; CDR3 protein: CASTPALLAPDEQYF
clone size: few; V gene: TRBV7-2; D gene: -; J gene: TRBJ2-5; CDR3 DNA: TGTGCCAGCAGCTTATCGCCCAGCGGCGGGCAAGAGACCCAGTACTTC; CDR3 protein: CASSLSPSGGQETQYF
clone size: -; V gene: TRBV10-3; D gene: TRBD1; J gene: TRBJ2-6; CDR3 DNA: TGTGCCATCAGTTGGACAGGGCTCTCTGGGGCCAACGTCCTGACTTTC; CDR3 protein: CAISWTGLSGANVLTF
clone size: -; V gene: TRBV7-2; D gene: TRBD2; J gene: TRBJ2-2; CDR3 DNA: TGTGCCAGCAGCTTCTTAGCGGGCACGAACACCGGGGAGCTGTTTTTT; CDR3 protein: CASSFLAGTNTGELFF
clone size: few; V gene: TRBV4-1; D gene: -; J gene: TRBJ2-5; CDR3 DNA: TGCGCCAGCAGCCCACCGTGGGGTAGCGGACAAGAGACCCAGTACTTC; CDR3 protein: CASSPPWGSGQETQYF
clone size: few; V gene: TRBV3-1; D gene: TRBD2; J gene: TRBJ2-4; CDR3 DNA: TGTGCCAGCAGCCATGCCACCGCACCGGGGGGAGGCATTCAGTACTTC; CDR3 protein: CASSHATAPGGGIQYF
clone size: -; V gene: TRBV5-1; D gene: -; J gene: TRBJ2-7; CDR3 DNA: TGCGCCAGCAGCTTGTGGCATAAATACGAGCAGTACTTC; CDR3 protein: CASSLWHKYEQYF
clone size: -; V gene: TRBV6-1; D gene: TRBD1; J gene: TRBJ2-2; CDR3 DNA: TGTGCCAGCAGTGTACCGGGACAGAGCACCGGGGAGCTGTTTTTT; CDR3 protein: CASSVPGQSTGELFF
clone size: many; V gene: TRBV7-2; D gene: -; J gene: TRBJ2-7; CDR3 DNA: TGTGCCAGCAGCCTGCGGGGGCGGAACTACGAGCAGTACTTC; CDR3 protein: CASSLRGRNYEQYF
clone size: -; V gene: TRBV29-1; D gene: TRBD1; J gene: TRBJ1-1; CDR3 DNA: TGCAGCGTCAGGGGACAGGGTGGAACTGAAGCTTTCTTT; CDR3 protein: CSVRGQGGTEAFF
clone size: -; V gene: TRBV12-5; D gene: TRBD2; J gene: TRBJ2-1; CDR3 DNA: TGTGCTAGTGGTTTTCCTCCAGCGGGGGGTCCCTACAATGAGCAGTTCTTC; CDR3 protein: CASGFPPAGGPYNEQFF
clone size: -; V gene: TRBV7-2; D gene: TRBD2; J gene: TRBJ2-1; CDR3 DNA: TGTGCCAGCAGCGAAACCGGGGGGAGCTCCTACAATGAGCAGTTCTTC; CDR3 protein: CASSETGGSSYNEQFF
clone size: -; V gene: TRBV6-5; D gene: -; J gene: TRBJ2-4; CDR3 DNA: TGTGCCAGCAGCTCGGAGAGAAACATTCAGTACTTC; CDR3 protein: CASSSERNIQYF
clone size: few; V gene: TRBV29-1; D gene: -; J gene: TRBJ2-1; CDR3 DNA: TGCAGCGTTGAAGAACCGGTGCGGCCCTCGAATGAGCAGCTCTTC; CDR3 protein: CSVEEPVRPSNEQLF
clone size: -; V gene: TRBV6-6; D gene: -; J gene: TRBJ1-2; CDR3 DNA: TGTGCCAGCAGTCCCGTGCGGGGCGGTGGCTACACCTTC; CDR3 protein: CASSPVRGGGYTF
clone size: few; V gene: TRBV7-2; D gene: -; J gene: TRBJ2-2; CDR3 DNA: TGTGCCAGCAGCCCAAGCGGGCCGAACACCGGGGAGCTGTTTTTT; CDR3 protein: CASSPSGPNTGELFF
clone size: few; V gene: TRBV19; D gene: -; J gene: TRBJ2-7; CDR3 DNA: TGTGCCAGCGTCTCAGGGTACGAGCAGTACTTC; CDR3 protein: CASVSGYEQYF
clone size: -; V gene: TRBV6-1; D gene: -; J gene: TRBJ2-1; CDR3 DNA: TGTGCCAGCGGGCGTAACAATGAGCAGTTCTTC; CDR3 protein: CASGRNNEQFF
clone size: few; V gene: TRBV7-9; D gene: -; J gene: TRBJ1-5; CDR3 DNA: TGTGCCAGCAGCTTAGGGACTAATCAGCCCCAGCATTTT; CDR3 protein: CASSLGTNQPQHF
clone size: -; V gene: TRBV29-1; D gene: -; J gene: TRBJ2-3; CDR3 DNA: TGCAGCTTCGACTTTAGCACAGATACGCAGTATTTT; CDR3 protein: CSFDFSTDTQYF